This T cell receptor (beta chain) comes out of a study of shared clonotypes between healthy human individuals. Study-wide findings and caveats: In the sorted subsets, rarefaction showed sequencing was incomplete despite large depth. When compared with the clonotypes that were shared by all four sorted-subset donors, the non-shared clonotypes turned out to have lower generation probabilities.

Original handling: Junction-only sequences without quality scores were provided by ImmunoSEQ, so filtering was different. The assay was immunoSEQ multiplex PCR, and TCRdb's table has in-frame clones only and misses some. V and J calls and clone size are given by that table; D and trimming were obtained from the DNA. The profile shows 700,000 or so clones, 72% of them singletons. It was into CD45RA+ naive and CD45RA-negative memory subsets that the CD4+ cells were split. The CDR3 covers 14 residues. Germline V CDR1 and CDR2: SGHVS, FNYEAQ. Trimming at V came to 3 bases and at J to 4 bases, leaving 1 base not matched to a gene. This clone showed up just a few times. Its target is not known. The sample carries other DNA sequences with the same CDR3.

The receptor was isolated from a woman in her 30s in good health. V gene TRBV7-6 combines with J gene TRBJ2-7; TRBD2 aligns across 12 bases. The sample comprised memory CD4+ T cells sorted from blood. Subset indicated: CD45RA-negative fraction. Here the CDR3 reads CASSFGLAGYEQYF. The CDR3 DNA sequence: TGTGCCAGCAGCTTTGGACTAGCGGGGTACGAGCAGTACTTC.